The 20 T cell receptor beta chains given below trace back to one sample, sequenced in a study of cytomegalovirus exposure and HLA in healthy donors. A multiplex PCR was run with 60 Vbeta primers and 13 Jbeta primers. Method: immunoSEQ multiplex PCR; TCRdb's copy keeps in-frame clones and lacks some. This table holds 210,000 or so clones, 70% to 85% found once. The specimen was PBMCs. Every receptor here comes from a middle-aged woman in good health and CMV-seronegative.

The CDR3 sequence: CATKIDRSDNSPLHF. DNA of the CDR3: TGTGCCACGAAAATCGACAGGTCCGATAATTCACCCCTCCACTTT. The rearrangement links TRBV19 to TRBJ1-6; tentative D call: TRBD1 (6 bases). CDR3 size: 15 residues. V was clipped by 10 bases and J by 5 bases, with 18 bases between them. Germline V gives CDR1 LNHDA, CDR2 SQIVND (reference sequence).

The rearrangement joins TRBV5-1 to TRBJ2-1; D gene unclear. V lost 0 bases to trimming and J lost 6 bases, with 7 bases between them. In germline, CDR1 is SGHRS, CDR2 YFSETQ. This CDR3 has 13 amino acids. In DNA form, the CDR3 reads TGCGCCAGCAGCTTGGCCAACGGCAATGAGCAGTTCTTC. This gives the protein CASSLANGNEQFF.

This rearrangement joins TRBV9 to TRBJ2-3; D is possibly TRBD1 (6 bases). The CDR3 is made up of 16 amino acids. The germline gives CDR1 SGDLS, CDR2 YYNGEE. V was clipped by 3 bases and J by 4 bases, with 18 bases between them. In DNA form, the CDR3 reads TGTGCCAGCAGCGAAAGACAGGTCCTGCCGGCAGATACGCAGTATTTT. As protein: CASSERQVLPADTQYF.

The chain has TRBV12-2 and TRBJ2-4; TRBD2 was called by the table and not checked on the DNA. TRBV12-2 is annotated as a pseudogene. This CDR3 contains 19 residues. CDR3 sequence: CASRPASGGVPLAKNIQYF. The CDR3 DNA reads TGTGCAAGTCGCCCCGCTAGCGGGGGGGTTCCTCTAGCCAAAAACATTCAGTACTTC.

This clone has a handful of counts. V is TRBV5-1 and J is TRBJ2-1; 11 bases are shared with TRBD2. Per the germline V gene, CDR1 is SGHRS and CDR2 is YFSETQ. The junction had 3 bases not matched to a gene; V was cut back by 4 bases and J by 3 bases. The CDR3 covers 15 residues. CDR3 sequence reads: CASSAGLADYNEQFF. As DNA, the CDR3 is TGCGCCAGCAGCGCGGGACTAGCGGACTACAATGAGCAGTTCTTC.

This chain uses TRBV7-3 with TRBJ2-1; a weak D match, TRBD1 (5 bases). Trimming removed 0 bases at V and 5 bases at J, with 8 bases between. The V gene's germline CDR1 is SGHTA and CDR2 FQGTGA. The CDR3 length is 14 residues. DNA for the CDR3: TGTGCCAGCAGCTTAACGACAGACCACAATGAGCAGTTCTTC. It translates to CASSLTTDHNEQFF.

Concerning this clone: Its ends do not fully match the called genes, so a read error is possible. The V and J genes are TRBV9 and TRBJ2-7, with D perhaps TRBD1 (5 bases). The CDR3 is 14 residues long. Germline-derived CDR1 and CDR2 are SGDLS and YYNGEE. CDR3 nucleotide sequence: TGTGCCAGCAGTGTAGGGGCAGGCTCCTACGAGCAGTACTTC. Translating it yields CASSVGAGSYEQYF.

CDR3 in amino acids: CASSFPGDNEKLFF. The CDR3 DNA reads TGTGCCAGCAGCTTCCCGGGGGATAATGAAAAACTGTTTTTT. The rearrangement links TRBV11-3 to TRBJ1-4; a weak D match, TRBD1 (5 bases). V gave up 3 bases and J gave up 4 bases, with 9 bases separating them. This CDR3 is 14 amino acids long. The germline CDR1 and CDR2 sequences are SGHNT and YENEEA.

V is TRBV10-1 and J is TRBJ2-7, with 7 bases aligning to TRBD1. After removal of 5 bases from V and 2 bases from J, the junction contained 9 bases not matched to a gene. The CDR3 sequence is 15 residues long. CDR1 is WNHNN and CDR2 is SYGVQD in the germline V gene (reference sequence). CDR3 in DNA: TGCGCCAGCAGTCCATACACCGGGACAGCCTACGAGCAGTACTTC. Its protein product is CASSPYTGTAYEQYF.

V and J are TRBV7-2 and TRBJ1-1; D is unresolved. CDR1 is SGHTA, CDR2 FQGNSA, per germline. V dropped 7 bases and J dropped 4 bases, with 13 bases sitting between them. CDR3 length: 13 amino acids. CDR3 DNA: TGTGCCAGCACCCCCTACGGTGGCACTGAAGCTTTCTTT. Its translation: CASTPYGGTEAFF.

The rearrangement links TRBV7-9 to TRBJ1-1, with D tentatively TRBD1 (6 bases). V dropped 7 bases and J dropped 3 bases, with 18 bases sitting between them. CDR3 length: 15 residues. Germline V gene sequence: CDR1 SEHNR, CDR2 FQNEAQ (reference sequence). The CDR3 sequence: CASNRVGVDHTEAFF. The CDR3 DNA reads as TGTGCCAGCAACAGGGTAGGGGTGGATCACACTGAAGCTTTCTTT.

The chain has TRBV7-2 and TRBJ2-2, with 8 bases fitting TRBD1. CDR3 size: 15 residues. Trimming removed 4 bases from V and 7 bases from J; junction bases left unmatched: 8. Germline V gene lookup returns CDR1 SGHTA and CDR2 FQGNSA. The CDR3 DNA sequence: TGTGCCAGCAGCTACCGGGACAGGCTCATCGGGGAGCTGTTTTTT. This sequence encodes CASSYRDRLIGELFF.

The table lists this clone with a few counts. The chain combines TRBV28 with TRBJ1-4; D not certain. V lost 8 bases, J lost 5 bases, and 6 bases lay in between. The CDR3 loop spans 11 amino acids. The germline CDR1 and CDR2 sequences are MDHEN and SYDVKM. CDR3 in amino acids: CASHFNEKLFF. CDR3 DNA: TGTGCCAGCCACTTCAATGAAAAACTGTTTTTT.

The J gene is TRBJ2-7, the V gene TRBV6-6; the D gene is possibly TRBD1 (6 bases). CDR1 and CDR2 from the germline V gene are MNHNY and SVGAGI (reference sequence). V lost 0 bases, J lost 4 bases, and 13 bases lay in between. The CDR3 sequence is 15 residues long. This CDR3 is CASSYSGASLYEQYF. CDR3 in DNA: TGTGCCAGCAGTTACTCGGGGGCATCTCTGTACGAGCAGTACTTC.

The chain is built from TRBV4-3 and TRBJ1-5; D unclear. Germline V lookup: CDR1 LGHNA, CDR2 YSLEER. This CDR3 spans 13 amino acids. Trimming took 0 bases from V and 5 from J, leaving 5 bases between them. The CDR3: CASSQDPDQPQHF. The CDR3 DNA reads TGCGCCAGCAGCCAAGATCCTGATCAGCCCCAGCATTTT.

The chain recombines TRBV4-1 with TRBJ2-1, with 8 nucleotides matching TRBD2. Germline trimming cut 1 base from V and 7 bases from J; bases unmatched to any gene: 12. This CDR3 has 17 amino acids. Germline V gene data show CDR1 as MGHRA and CDR2 as YSYEKL. The chain's CDR3 is CASSQGPSAGAGNEQFF. The CDR3 DNA reads TGCGCCAGCAGCCAAGGCCCCTCAGCGGGGGCGGGGAATGAGCAGTTCTTC.

The rearrangement links TRBV7-2 to TRBJ1-1; 8 positions match TRBD1. The germline V gene has CDR1 SGHTA and CDR2 FQGNSA. CDR3 length: 14 residues. Trimming at V came to 5 bases and at J to 5 bases, leaving 7 bases not matched to a gene. The CDR3 spells CASSIRRTGTEAFF. For the CDR3, the DNA is TGTGCCAGCAGCATAAGGAGGACAGGGACTGAAGCTTTCTTT.

The chain has TRBV11-2 and TRBJ2-7; 12 bases are shared with TRBD1. This CDR3 has 16 amino acids. The trim removed 1 base at V and 7 bases at J, leaving 8 bases unmatched. The germline V gene encodes CDR1 SGHAT and CDR2 FQNNGV. The chain's CDR3 is CASSLGAGTGGWEQYF. The CDR3 DNA follows: TGTGCCAGCAGCTTAGGCGCCGGGACAGGGGGCTGGGAGCAGTACTTC.

This chain links TRBV5-4 with TRBJ1-1; TRBD1 might be the D (5 bases). This CDR3 has 13 amino acids. Germline V lookup: CDR1 SGHNT, CDR2 YYREEE (reference sequence). Between the trimmed V and J ends, which lost 4 bases and 1 base, there was a span of 8 bases. The CDR3 spells CASSTGQNTEAFF. Written as DNA, the CDR3 is TGTGCCAGCAGCACAGGACAGAACACTGAAGCTTTCTTT.

This chain connects TRBV28 to TRBJ1-1; tentatively, D is TRBD1 (6 bases). The CDR3 is made up of 13 amino acids. V was pared by 1 base and J by 7 bases, with 10 bases between. The germline gives CDR1 MDHEN, CDR2 SYDVKM. The CDR3 DNA reads TGTGCCAGCAGTTTATCCGGACAGCTTGAAGCTTTCTTT. It specifies CASSLSGQLEAFF.